This T cell receptor beta chain was captured in a study of cytomegalovirus exposure and HLA in healthy donors (dated by TCRdb to 2016 to 2017). Background on the whole study: An earlier analysis of several hundred of the donors reported about 290 Gb of sequence data and roughly 100 million unique TCR beta sequences from some 180 million T cells. An early release covering roughly 600 HLA-typed donors comprised approximately 300 gigabases of sequencing data and around 80 million unique TCR sequences. Of the roughly 410 genotyped donors, 70% to 90% were placed in the genetic ancestry cluster associated with self-reported Caucasian donors. The study was designed to test whether signatures of past pathogen exposure could be identified by cataloging public T cell receptors. The study profiled the T cell repertoires of under 850 subjects by immunosequencing and related them to cytomegalovirus serostatus. Along with the approximately 650-subject first cohort, a separate validation cohort of about 110 different subjects was used. To predict cytomegalovirus infection status, the study combined high-throughput TCR immunosequencing, statistical association of individual TCRs with disease status, and machine learning. In a later analysis, previously published TCR beta repertoires from 550 to 750 donors were re-analyzed and high-resolution HLA genotyping was added so that TCR occurrence patterns could be studied. Rather than drawing on any new phenotypic data, the later analysis identified candidate immune exposures from TCR beta sequences and the way those sequences occurred across donors. In an earlier analysis of more than 550 of the donors, high-throughput TCR beta sequencing was used to judge whether each TCR beta V gene segment behaved as functional or pseudogenic. Donor age, sex, ethnicity and CMV serostatus were compiled together with the repertoire data. Genome-wide SNP genotypes for about three fifths of the roughly 670 donors were used in a later genetic analysis, which treated that subset as a discovery cohort. All discovery cohort repertoires had been generated on a single sequencing platform. Both class I and class II loci were covered by HLA typing, at four-digit resolution. The number of typed donors differed by locus: about 629-640 for A, B, C, DRB1 and DQB1; 500 to 550 for DQA1; some 610 for DPA1; and about 450 for DPB1. Because of strong linkage in the cohort, roughly five DR-DQ haplotypes were treated as single units for association and clustering. Across about 370 genotyped donors of the cohort, an average of roughly 250,000 unique TCR beta nucleotide sequences per donor were sequenced, and roughly 18% of those sequences were non-productive. Broad study findings and their caveats: Because the 87-base-pair reads could not distinguish some IMGT-functional V segments, including TRBV6-2 and TRBV6-3, those segments were excluded. A further reported finding was that TCR beta sequences accurately predicted the HLA-A and HLA-B alleles for most subjects in the first cohort. Cytomegalovirus status was reported to be diagnosed by the classifier with high specificity and sensitivity in both the original and validation cohorts. For the cohort, immune exposure information was limited to CMV serostatus. Compared with equally common non-associated chains, HLA-associated TCR beta chains in a later analysis were more clonally expanded and had lower generation probabilities. When HLA alleles, especially DR and DQ, strongly co-occurred, TCR associations were difficult to assign to individual alleles. A later analysis found that TCR association rates varied across HLA loci, with DRB1 alleles showing the most associated TCRs and HLA-C alleles the fewest. In a later analysis, around 15,000 TCR beta sequences were associated with specific HLA alleles at a false discovery rate of 0.05. Because HLA typing was missing for some donors at each locus, association tests included only the typed subset. An association between a missense DCLRE1C variant and V-gene and J-gene trimming of TCR beta chains was found in a later genetic analysis and replicated in an independent cohort. In vitro tests confirmed that a few of the cytomegalovirus-associated TCR beta chains recognize cytomegalovirus antigens. The study listed 150 to 200 TCR beta chains as associated with cytomegalovirus. In this cohort, only TCR beta chains were sequenced, and detectable features were limited by the absence of alpha or paired-chain data. Sequencing depth was assumed to be roughly uniform across donors in the presence/absence analyses, though that assumption may not hold. The earlier analysis of approximately 560 of the donors excluded roughly 17 rarely observed V segments, including chromosome 9 orphons, because counts were too low. Correlated functional status among segregating V segments might reflect linkage disequilibrium, but an unknown experimental factor could not be ruled out. According to a later analysis, parvovirus B19, influenza, CMV and Epstein-Barr virus appeared linked to several top co-occurrence clusters. In a later genetic analysis, fewer N-insertions in productive TCRs were reported among donors in an Asian-associated ancestry cluster than the 666-donor mean. Most CMV-associated TCR beta chains appeared to be HLA-restricted in a later analysis, and the HLA associations seemed to be driven largely by CMV exposure. While some public TCRs were present in many individuals, most TCR sequences turned up only very rarely across donors. The sequencing pipeline was judged likely to have produced a cluster of highly shared sequence variants as a technical artifact. An earlier analysis of 587 of the donors showed that most TCR beta V segments appeared in productive rearrangements either about 87% or about 30% of the time, which broadly matched IMGT annotations. The authors suggested that the approach could potentially be generalized to other disease states and immunological phenotypes.

The CDR3 numbers 13 residues from cysteine through phenylalanine. Only the CDR3 region is kept as DNA, spanning 39 bases read in frame from base 1. Looking up the germline V gene yields CDR1 SQVTM and CDR2 ANQGSEA. The junction shows trimming of 7 bases on V and 4 bases on J, plus 16 bases between the germline ends. The method was the immunoSEQ multiplex PCR assay. For the multiplex PCR, a mixture combining 60 forward primers for TCR Vbeta segments and 13 reverse primers for TCR Jbeta segments was used. The CDR3 region of rearranged TCR beta genes was amplified from genomic DNA with a multiplex PCR assay. The Illumina HiSeq System was used to sequence the amplified TCR beta libraries as 87-base-pair reads. Under the source paper's analysis protocol: A later analysis counted about 80 million unique TCR beta chains across the 550 to 800 repertoires, and around 9.9 million of these chains were shared by at least two donors. To remove PCR and sequencing errors, raw reads were error-corrected and collapsed into unique sequences using a nearest-neighbor algorithm that merged closely related sequences. CDR3 sequences were aligned to IMGT reference sequences to assign V, D and J gene segments. For a sequence to be retained, a match of at least six nucleotides was required to both a V gene segment and a J gene segment. Rearrangements were called productive when the CDR3 lacked stop codons and stayed in frame with V and J; all others were non-productive. Following IMGT convention, CDR3 was defined as the stretch from the second conserved V-encoded cysteine up to the conserved J-encoded phenylalanine. The earlier analysis of fewer than 750 of the donors excluded sequences that lacked an unambiguous match to a single V gene segment. An earlier analysis of a few hundred of the donors classified V segments as functional when productive rearrangements were above 56.7% and as segregating when the standard deviation between donors was above 5%. A statistical classification framework was built for diagnosing cytomegalovirus status from the catalog of TCR beta chain sequences. V and J gene assignment, in a later analysis, came from comparing TCR nucleotide sequences with IMGT/GENE-DB human TR gene sequences. A later analysis assigned CDR3 sequences and most-parsimonious VDJ recombination scenarios with the TCRdist pipeline. In a later analysis, each TCR beta chain was defined by its CDR3 amino acid sequence together with its V-gene family, and reads lacking a unique V-gene family were excluded. To address suspected cross-contamination and a sequencing artifact, a later analysis removed roughly 640 highly shared, low-generation-probability nucleotide sequences. In a later analysis, a clonal expansion index for each public chain was calculated from normalized within-repertoire ranks of inferred template counts. In a later analysis, generation probabilities were computed using a VDJ recombination model fitted to out-of-frame rearrangements, and the results were checked against IGoR. In a later analysis, TCR-TCR, TCR-HLA and TCR-CMV co-occurrence was scored with hypergeometric tests, and a repertoire-size bias correction was applied to TCR pairs. A later analysis estimated false discovery rates by permuting HLA or CMV assignments 20 times. In a later analysis, co-occurring TCRs were grouped using DBSCAN, and TCRdist sequence similarity was added for clustering within HLA-allele-positive subsets. Repertoires with fewer than 30,000 or more than 120,000 public chains were left out of co-occurrence clustering, as were a handful of repertoires with anomalous nucleotide sharing. TCRdb provides this immuneACCESS table in a form limited to in-frame rearrangements. Some clones are lacking; in checked studies, under half of them reflect an unresolved V gene, and why the rest are absent is not known. That table gives V, J and clone size, and the DNA gave D and trimming. The sample table contains 170,000 or so clones; only one count was recorded for 80% of them. The ten largest clones represent more than 5.5% of the sample.

The cohort consisted of some 670 healthy bone marrow donors. Cohort members were all nominally healthy when sampled, although unrecorded immune exposures were likely present. The donor was CMV seropositive and was included in the group of 270 or so seropositive cohort members. A peripheral blood sample was provided by each donor, and peripheral blood mononuclear cells were used for TCR beta sequencing. Genomic DNA was extracted from the blood cell samples with the Qiagen DNeasy Blood Extraction Kit. This clone was seen once. The antigen this receptor binds is unknown. Base qualities are not provided; no much larger clone lies one nucleotide away.

This clonotype originated in a young man in good health and CMV-seropositive. What was sequenced was PBMCs. Here the chain combines TRBV29-1 and TRBJ1-1, with TRBD1 as a weak D call on 6 bases. The CDR3 protein sequence reads: CSAGSGAGTEAFF. The nucleotides read TGCAGCGCAGGGTCAGGGGCTGGCACTGAAGCTTTCTTT.